This T cell receptor (beta chain) stems from a study of blood T cell repertoires in COVID-19. Sequencing used immunoSEQ multiplex PCR; TCRdb keeps in-frame clones, though not all of them. The data show roughly 90,000 clones, less than 85% seen once. V dropped 6 bases and J dropped 5 bases, with 19 bases sitting between them. This CDR3 contains 15 residues. Germline V gene lookup returns CDR1 MNHEY and CDR2 SVGAGI. The receptor was derived from a man at least 80 years old with acute or convalescent COVID-19. The specimen sequenced was peripheral blood. This chain uses TRBV6-5 with TRBJ2-5, with a weak D call TRBD2 (6 bases). The CDR3 sequence is CASSSSGGSVETQYF. The CDR3 DNA follows: TGTGCCAGCAGCTCCTCCGGGGGATCGGTGGAGACCCAGTACTTC.